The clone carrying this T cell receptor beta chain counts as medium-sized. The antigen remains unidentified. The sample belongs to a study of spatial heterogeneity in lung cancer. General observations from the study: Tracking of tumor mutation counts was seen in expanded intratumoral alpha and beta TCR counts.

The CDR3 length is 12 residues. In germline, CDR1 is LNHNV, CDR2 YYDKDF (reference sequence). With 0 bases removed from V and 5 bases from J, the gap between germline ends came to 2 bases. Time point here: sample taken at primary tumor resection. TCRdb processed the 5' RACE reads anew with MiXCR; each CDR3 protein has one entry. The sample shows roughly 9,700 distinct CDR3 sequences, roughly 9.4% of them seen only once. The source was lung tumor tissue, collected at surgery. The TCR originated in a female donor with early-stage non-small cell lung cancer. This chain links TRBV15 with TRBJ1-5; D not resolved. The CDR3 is CATSREYQPQHF. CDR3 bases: TGTGCCACCAGCAGAGAGTATCAGCCCCAGCATTTT.